The next 7 T cell receptor beta chains were all read from a single sample in a study of metastatic and nonmetastatic thyroid tumors. MiXCR reprocessed the PCR reads for TCRdb. The sample yields more than 25,000 clones, around 7% seen once. Among the patients, none had received any treatment before thyroid surgery. The sequencing input was blood. The source is a female donor with papillary thyroid cancer or a benign thyroid nodule (not recorded which). Some clones in this sample may be carry-over from other donors' samples.

Ten or more counts support this clone. The chain recombines TRBV11-2 with TRBJ2-7; D is uncertain. The V end lost 5 bases, the J end lost 3 bases, and 17 bases lay between the germline ends. The CDR3 covers 15 residues. From germline, CDR1 is SGHAT and CDR2 FQNNGV. The CDR3 sequence is CASSRSTPSFYEQYF. In DNA form, the CDR3 reads TGTGCCAGCAGCCGAAGCACACCCTCATTCTACGAGCAGTACTTC.

This clone was picked up many times. The chain has TRBV12-3 or TRBV12-4 and TRBJ1-3; weak D call: TRBD1 (5 bases). Trimming took 6 bases from V and 4 from J, leaving 13 bases between them. CDR3 length: 14 residues. Here the CDR3 reads CASRTAVSGNTIYF. CDR3 sequence (DNA): TGTGCCAGCAGGACAGCCGTCTCGGGAAACACCATATATTTT.

This clone has at least ten counts. The CDR3 DNA follows: TGTGCCAGCAGTTACCGTTATGGCTACACCTTC. Protein: CASSYRYGYTF. The V gene is TRBV6-5, the J gene TRBJ1-2; the D is unclear. Germline V gene sequence: CDR1 MNHEY, CDR2 SVGAGI. The CDR3 covers 11 residues. The V end lost 2 bases, the J end lost 5 bases, and 3 bases lay between the germline ends.

This clone was observed at least ten times. J is TRBJ1-4 and V is TRBV27, with 8 positions matching TRBD1. Looked up from germline, CDR1 is MNHEY and CDR2 is SMNVEV (reference sequence). The CDR3 is made up of 15 amino acids. The ends lost 1 base at V and 10 bases at J; junction bases unmatched: 8. The CDR3 DNA sequence: TGTGCCAGCAGTTTATTCGGACAGGGATATGGAAAACTGTTTTTT. Its translation is CASSLFGQGYGKLFF.

V gene TRBV25-1 combines with J gene TRBJ2-2, with TRBD1 matching 12 bases. CDR1 and CDR2 from the germline V gene are MGHDK and SYGVNS. The CDR3 has 16 amino acids. The CDR3: CESSAAGTGGPGELFF. The CDR3 DNA is TGTGAAAGCAGTGCTGCCGGGACAGGGGGCCCCGGGGAGCTGTTTTTT.

This clone was seen repeatedly, ten times or more. The chain joins TRBV20-1 to TRBJ2-7; possible D gene TRBD2, 6 bases. V lost 0 bases, J lost 3 bases, and 12 bases lay in between. The CDR3 consists of 14 residues. The germline gives CDR1 DFQATT, CDR2 SNEGSKA (reference sequence). The CDR3 coding sequence is TGCAGTGCTAGAGATTTCGGGGGTGACTACGAGCAGTACTTC. This encodes CSARDFGGDYEQYF.

Turning to this clone: A read error may explain this, as a much larger clone is one base away. The chain couples TRBV9 to TRBJ2-3, with no clear D. The V gene lost 2 bases and the J gene lost 0 bases, with 7 bases spanning the gap. Looked up from germline, CDR1 is SGDLS and CDR2 is YYNGEE. This CDR3 region has 14 residues. The CDR3 DNA reads TGTGCCAGCAGCGTGTTTATCAGCACAGATACGCAGTATTTT. Translation: CASSVFISTDTQYF.